The 5 T cell receptor beta chains in this list originate from one sample, sequenced in a study of metastatic and nonmetastatic thyroid tumors. Using MiXCR, TCRdb reanalyzed the PCR reads. The sample contains about 19,000 clones, 35% to 40% of which appear only once. There were no patients who had received any treatment before thyroid surgery. The sample taken for sequencing was tumor tissue. Receptors originate from a female donor with papillary thyroid cancer or a benign thyroid nodule (not recorded which). Some clones in this sample may be carry-over from other donors' samples.

This clone was seen more than once but under ten times. The chain carries TRBV7-2 and TRBJ2-7; the match to TRBD2 covers 10 bases. The germline CDR1 and CDR2 sequences are SGHTA and FQGNSA. The V gene end was trimmed by 6 bases and the J gene end by 0 bases; junction bases not matched to a gene: 2. The CDR3 length is 14 residues. The CDR3: CASRPSGGSYEQYF. For the CDR3, the DNA is TGTGCCAGCAGGCCTAGCGGGGGCTCCTACGAGCAGTACTTC.

This clone was counted only a few times. V gene TRBV28 combines with J gene TRBJ1-3; possible D gene TRBD1, 5 bases. CDR1 and CDR2 from the germline V gene are MDHEN and SYDVKM. Trimming pared 6 bases from V and 1 base from J, leaving 13 bases between. This CDR3 is 15 amino acids long. The CDR3 region has the DNA TGTGCCAGCAGAATGGCGGGGCCATCTGGAAACACCATATATTTT. Translating gives CASRMAGPSGNTIYF.

The genes are TRBV7-2 and TRBJ1-2; the match to TRBD1 covers 9 bases. This CDR3 region has 17 residues. From germline, CDR1 is SGHTA and CDR2 FQGNSA. V gave up 0 bases and J gave up 8 bases; unmatched junction bases: 13. The DNA of the CDR3 is TGTGCCAGCAGCTTAGCCGGGACAGGGAATTCTGCGGGAGGCTACACCTTC. Translating it yields CASSLAGTGNSAGGYTF.

This chain joins TRBV5-1 and TRBJ2-1; TRBD1 is a possible D gene (6 bases). Germline CDR1 is SGHRS and CDR2 is YFSETQ. This CDR3 spans 15 amino acids. V was clipped by 4 bases and J by 5 bases, with 16 bases between them. The CDR3 spells CASSLRTVSDNEQFF. The CDR3 bases are TGCGCCAGCAGCCTAAGGACAGTATCGGACAATGAGCAGTTCTTC.

The V call is TRBV20-1, the J call TRBJ2-7; the match to TRBD2 covers 7 bases. In germline, CDR1 is DFQATT, CDR2 SNEGSKA (reference sequence). The trim removed 3 bases at V and 0 bases at J, leaving 5 bases unmatched. The CDR3 extends over 14 amino acids. This chain's CDR3 is CSARTGTNSYEQYF. The CDR3 DNA follows: TGCAGTGCTAGGACCGGGACTAACTCCTACGAGCAGTACTTC.